The 12 T cell receptor beta chains reported below all come from one sample, sequenced in a study of T cell repertoires and HLA-DP antigens. After more than 13 days' expansion, CD4+ cells were restimulated roughly 22 h with HeLa expressing allogeneic DPB1. Stimulation used HeLa cells expressing transduced HLA-DPA1/DPB1, HLA-DM, invariant chain and CD80. Assay used: immunoSEQ multiplex PCR; TCRdb lists only in-frame clones, some missing. The sample consists of 1,500 or so clones, approximately 70% of them appearing once. The sequencing input was CD137- CD4+ T cells from cultured PBMCs. The receptors were sampled from a man aged 60 to 69 in good health and CMV-seronegative.

This clone has a single count. This chain joins TRBV15 and TRBJ2-3; no clear D gene. This CDR3 has 16 residues. Trimming left V 0 bases short and J 3 bases short, with 13 bases between. Per the germline V gene, CDR1 is LNHNV and CDR2 is YYDKDF (reference sequence). CDR3 sequence: CATSRDKANGTDTQYF. The CDR3 DNA is TGTGCCACCAGCAGAGATAAAGCGAATGGGACAGATACGCAGTATTTT.

By share of the sample, this clone is large. The sample carries other DNA sequences with the same CDR3. The gene calls are TRBV2 and TRBJ1-2, with 9 bases lining up with TRBD1. The CDR3 totals 13 residues. After removal of 7 bases from V and 8 bases from J, the junction contained 8 bases not matched to a gene. The germline V gene encodes CDR1 SNHLY and CDR2 FYNNEI. The CDR3 region is CASTTGGGGGYTF. DNA of the CDR3: TGTGCCAGCACAACAGGGGGCGGAGGGGGCTACACCTTC.

This chain links TRBV9 with TRBJ2-3; TRBD1 matches 9 bases. The V and J ends lost 3 bases and 5 bases, in that order; junction bases with no gene match: 10. The CDR3 totals 16 residues. Germline V gives CDR1 SGDLS, CDR2 YYNGEE. The CDR3 DNA reads as TGTGCCAGCAGCGCAACGGGACAGGGAGAGGGAGATACGCAGTATTTT. This gives the protein CASSATGQGEGDTQYF. Based on the CDR3 plus reference TRBV9 and TRBJ2-3, the full variable domain is DSGVTQTPKHLITATGQRVTLRCSPRSGDLSVYWYQQSLDQGLQFLIQYYNGEERAKGNILERFSAQQFPDLHSELNLSSLELGDSALYFCASSATGQGEGDTQYFGPGTRLTVL.

V is TRBV10-1 and J is TRBJ2-7; D may be TRBD1 (6 bases). CDR3 length equals 12 residues. Trimming pared 8 bases from V and 2 bases from J, leaving 10 bases between. Germline CDR1 is WNHNN and CDR2 is SYGVQD (reference sequence). CDR3 sequence: CASRDITYEQYV. The DNA of the CDR3 is TGCGCCAGCCGGGACATTACCTACGAGCAGTACGTC.

This clone appeared a few times. The rearrangement links TRBV11-3 to TRBJ2-1, with a possible D match to TRBD2 (6 bases). Trimming took off 7 bases at V and 6 bases at J, with 10 bases between the two ends. This CDR3 region has 12 residues. Per germline, CDR1 SGHNT and CDR2 YENEEA. DNA of the CDR3: TGTGCCAGCACCCGGGACTCCAATGAGCAGTTCTTC. Translating gives CASTRDSNEQFF. Combining the CDR3 with reference TRBV11-3 and TRBJ2-1 gives the whole variable domain EAGVVQSPRYKIIEKKQPVAFWCNPISGHNTLYWYLQNLGQGPELLIRYENEEAVDDSQLPKDRFSAERLKGVDSTLKIQPAELGDSAVYLCASTRDSNEQFFGPGTRLTVL.

J is TRBJ1-6 and V is TRBV6-5, with 7 bases that match TRBD1. Germline CDR1 MNHEY, CDR2 SVGAGI. V was pared by 4 bases and J by 7 bases, with 4 bases of the junction left unmatched. The CDR3 covers 14 residues. The CDR3 coding sequence is TGTGCCAGCAGTTCGGAGACAGGGAATTCACCCCTCCACTTT. This gives the protein CASSSETGNSPLHF.

The chain recombines TRBV6-6 with TRBJ2-2; 7 bases match TRBD2. In germline, CDR1 is MNHNY, CDR2 SVGAGI (reference sequence). This CDR3 contains 15 residues. J gave up 0 bases and V 7 bases, and 5 bases lay outside the gene matches. In DNA, the CDR3 is TGTGCCAGCACCCCGGGAGGTACGAACACCGGGGAGCTGTTTTTT. Translation: CASTPGGTNTGELFF.

CDR3 coding DNA: TGTGCCAGCAGTTCCATCGGGACGGTCTCCTACGAGCAGTACTTC. Protein: CASSSIGTVSYEQYF. The rearrangement links TRBV28 to TRBJ2-7; D possibly uses TRBD1 or TRBD2 (5 bases each). The CDR3 loop spans 15 amino acids. V lost 4 bases and J lost 0, with 13 bases in between. Germline V lookup: CDR1 MDHEN, CDR2 SYDVKM.

The CDR3 loop reads CASSNRQGKETQYF. CDR3 DNA: TGTGCCAGCAGCAACAGACAGGGAAAAGAGACCCAGTACTTC. The chain combines TRBV7-9 with TRBJ2-5, with TRBD1 identical over 7 bases. The CDR3 runs to 14 residues. Germline V CDR1 and CDR2: SEHNR, FQNEAQ (reference sequence). The junction had 6 bases not matched to a gene; V was cut back by 5 bases and J by 3 bases. The full variable domain, in which reference TRBV7-9 and TRBJ2-5 provide the parts outside the CDR3, is DTGVSQNPRHKITKRGQNVTFRCDPISEHNRLYWYRQTLGQGPEFLTYFQNEAQLEKSRLLSDRFSAERPKGSFSTLEIQRTEQGDSAMYLCASSNRQGKETQYFGPGTRLLVL.

The J gene is TRBJ2-7, the V gene TRBV2; D may be TRBD1 or TRBD2 (5 bases each). Germline V gives CDR1 SNHLY, CDR2 FYNNEI. There are 15 residues in the CDR3. The V gene lost 4 bases and the J gene lost 1 base, with 14 bases spanning the gap. This CDR3 is CASSGLRDESYEQYF. In DNA form, the CDR3 reads TGTGCCAGCAGTGGGCTAAGGGACGAATCCTACGAGCAGTACTTC.

The CDR3: CASSPDSLKGAEAFF. The CDR3 DNA reads TGTGCCAGCAGCCCGGACTCCCTTAAGGGCGCTGAAGCTTTCTTT. The rearrangement joins TRBV4-2 to TRBJ1-1; D gene unclear. Trimming pared 4 bases from V and 6 bases from J, leaving 18 bases between. CDR3 length: 15 amino acids. The germline gives CDR1 LGHNA, CDR2 YNFKEQ.

The chain recombines TRBV19 with TRBJ2-2; D might be TRBD1 or TRBD2, each matching 6 bases. CDR3 length: 16 amino acids. V lost 3 bases, J lost 8 bases, and 19 bases lay in between. Germline V gene lookup returns CDR1 LNHDA and CDR2 SQIVND (reference sequence). The CDR3 sequence is CASSIGSGAATGELFF. In nucleotides, the CDR3 is TGTGCCAGTAGTATTGGGTCGGGGGCAGCGACAGGGGAGCTGTTTTTT.